The 20 T cell receptor beta chains listed next were all sequenced from one sample in a study of cytomegalovirus exposure and HLA in healthy donors. The PCR made use of 60 Vbeta and 13 Jbeta primers. Sequencing used immunoSEQ multiplex PCR; TCRdb keeps in-frame clones, though not all of them. The table lists about 150,000 clones, 74% of them singletons. Source material: PBMCs. All receptors come from a man between 25 and 39 years old in good health and CMV-seronegative.

With regard to this clone: At one end the junction does not follow the germline gene, possibly because of a read error. V and J are TRBV6-1 and TRBJ2-1, with D maybe TRBD1 (5 bases). The CDR3 is made up of 15 amino acids. Germline CDR1 MNHNS, CDR2 SASEGT. In DNA form, the CDR3 reads TGTGCCAGCAGTGAATCTCAAGACGGACACAATGGGCAGTTCTTC. Its protein product is CASSESQDGHNGQFF.

There are a few counts of this clone. V usage is TRBV7-8 and J usage is TRBJ1-4, with D possibly being TRBD1 (6 bases). The CDR3 runs to 15 residues. Germline assignment: CDR1 SGHVS and CDR2 FQNEAQ. V shed 5 bases and J shed 7 bases, with 17 bases lying between them. CDR3 amino acids: CASSARTEKVEKLFF. In nucleotides, the CDR3 is TGTGCCAGCAGCGCCCGGACAGAGAAAGTTGAAAAACTGTTTTTT.

The rearrangement joins TRBV2 to TRBJ2-1; 8 bases are a match to TRBD1. The CDR3 totals 15 residues. The V and J ends lost 4 bases and 8 bases, in that order; junction bases with no gene match: 10. CDR1 and CDR2 (germline): SNHLY, FYNNEI. CDR3 sequence (DNA): TGTGCCAGCAGTGGGAACCAGGGGGCGTTTGATGAGCAGTTCTTC. Amino acid sequence: CASSGNQGAFDEQFF.

This rearrangement joins TRBV5-1 to TRBJ1-2; maybe TRBD1 (5 bases). Germline V lookup: CDR1 SGHRS, CDR2 YFSETQ. The CDR3 extends over 13 amino acids. Trimming took 1 base from V and 6 from J, leaving 10 bases between them. The CDR3 DNA reads as TGCGCCAGCAGCTTGTGGGCAGGGAATGGCTACACCTTC. Translation gives CASSLWAGNGYTF.

The chain couples TRBV6-5 to TRBJ1-1; 9 bases line up with TRBD1. The trim removed 0 bases at V and 4 bases at J, leaving 0 bases unmatched. The CDR3 covers 14 residues. Germline CDR1 MNHEY, CDR2 SVGAGI. The CDR3 spells CASSYSTGGTEAFF. In DNA form, the CDR3 reads TGTGCCAGCAGTTACTCGACAGGGGGCACTGAAGCTTTCTTT.

This clone was observed a few times. The V gene is TRBV29-1, the J gene TRBJ2-7, with 7 bases identical to TRBD1. This CDR3 has 15 residues. The germline gives CDR1 SQVTM, CDR2 ANQGSEA. V shed 0 bases and J 5 bases; nucleotides not matched to a gene: 10. CDR3 sequence: CSVEEIRQGENEQYF. The CDR3 DNA reads as TGCAGCGTTGAAGAAATAAGACAGGGTGAAAACGAGCAGTACTTC.

This chain connects TRBV9 to TRBJ1-2; 7 nucleotides align to TRBD1. Germline-derived CDR1 and CDR2 are SGDLS and YYNGEE. The length of the CDR3 is 15 residues. V shed 4 bases and J 4 bases; nucleotides not matched to a gene: 10. The CDR3: CASSQGGQVFYGYTF. In nucleotides, the CDR3 is TGTGCCAGCAGCCAAGGTGGACAGGTGTTCTATGGCTACACCTTC.

The chain links TRBV19 to TRBJ2-7; D is uncertain. Deletions cut 6 bases from V and 2 bases from J, with 8 bases between. Germline V gives CDR1 LNHDA, CDR2 SQIVND (reference sequence). CDR3 size: 12 residues. This chain's CDR3 is CASSSTPYEQYF. The CDR3 bases are TGTGCCAGTAGCTCTACCCCCTACGAGCAGTACTTC.

V and J are TRBV19 and TRBJ1-1; possible D gene TRBD1, 6 bases. CDR1 and CDR2 from the germline V gene are LNHDA and SQIVND (reference sequence). CDR3 length: 13 residues. Trimming left V 6 bases short and J 0 bases short, with 8 bases between. The CDR3 DNA is TGTGCCAGTAGGACAGGTTTGAACACTGAAGCTTTCTTT. Translated: CASRTGLNTEAFF.

In DNA form, the CDR3 reads TGTGCCAGCTCCCTGGCGGGAGGGGGCAGCACCGGGGAGCTGTTTTTT. It specifies CASSLAGGGSTGELFF. The chain has TRBV5-4 and TRBJ2-2; 9 positions match TRBD2. The V gene end was trimmed by 7 bases and the J gene end by 4 bases; junction bases not matched to a gene: 11. CDR3 length equals 16 residues. Germline CDR1 reads SGHNT; CDR2 reads YYREEE (reference sequence).

This chain uses TRBV29-1 with TRBJ2-1; 7 bases map to TRBD1. Germline assignment: CDR1 SQVTM and CDR2 ANQGSEA. Trimming at V came to 7 bases and at J to 4 bases, leaving 13 bases not matched to a gene. This CDR3 spans 15 amino acids. The DNA of the CDR3 is TGCAGCGCGGTGATCCGGGACAGACTTTACAATGAGCAGTTCTTC. Its translation is CSAVIRDRLYNEQFF.

J is TRBJ1-2 and V is TRBV28, with D possibly being TRBD1 (5 bases). Germline CDR1 reads MDHEN; CDR2 reads SYDVKM. The CDR3 length is 9 residues. The CDR3 reads CAAGRGYTF. CDR3 sequence (DNA): TGTGCGGCGGGGCGCGGCTACACCTTC.

The rearrangement links TRBV9 to TRBJ2-5; D is possibly TRBD1 (5 bases). Germline V gene data show CDR1 as SGDLS and CDR2 as YYNGEE. V was trimmed by 0 bases and J by 4 bases, leaving 19 bases between them. The CDR3 has 17 residues. The CDR3 region is CASSVGWGRDFSETQYF. CDR3 nucleotide sequence: TGTGCCAGCAGCGTAGGATGGGGCAGGGATTTTTCAGAGACCCAGTACTTC.

V is TRBV7-8 and J is TRBJ1-1, with 7 bases aligning to TRBD1. Germline assignment: CDR1 SGHVS and CDR2 FQNEAQ. This CDR3 is built from 18 residues. The V segment lost 1 base and the J segment 0 bases; nucleotides outside the gene matches: 11. CDR3 amino acids: CASSLGFRQGRMNTEAFF. In DNA, the CDR3 is TGTGCCAGCAGCTTAGGGTTTCGACAGGGACGCATGAACACTGAAGCTTTCTTT.

This rearrangement joins TRBV6-1 to TRBJ1-1; 9 bases fit TRBD1. This CDR3 spans 17 amino acids. CDR1 MNHNS and CDR2 SASEGT come from the germline V gene. V gave up 2 bases and J gave up 1 base; unmatched junction bases: 8. CDR3 bases: TGTGCCAGCAGTGAATTTGGGACAGGGTATCAGAACACTGAAGCTTTCTTT. The encoded protein is CASSEFGTGYQNTEAFF.

The chain joins TRBV19 to TRBJ2-7; D gene uncertain. CDR1 and CDR2 from the germline V gene are LNHDA and SQIVND (reference sequence). Deletions cut 7 bases from V and 3 bases from J, with 7 bases between. The CDR3 length is 11 residues. This CDR3 reads CASMQDYEQYF. Here the CDR3 DNA reads TGTGCCAGTATGCAGGACTACGAGCAGTACTTC.

The chain recombines TRBV28 with TRBJ2-7, with D unclear. This CDR3 region has 12 residues. With 4 bases removed from V and 2 bases from J, the gap between germline ends came to 6 bases. The germline CDR1 and CDR2 sequences are MDHEN and SYDVKM. CDR3 amino acids: CASSSPAYEQYF. CDR3 nucleotides: TGTGCCAGCAGTTCCCCGGCCTACGAGCAGTACTTC.

The V call is TRBV5-1, the J call TRBJ2-3; TRBD1 might be the D (6 bases). V lost 4 bases, J lost 5 bases, and 11 bases lay in between. The germline V gene encodes CDR1 SGHRS and CDR2 YFSETQ. This CDR3 contains 13 residues. The CDR3 region is CASSATGLDTQYF. The CDR3, as DNA: TGCGCCAGCAGCGCCACAGGGTTAGATACGCAGTATTTT.

With regard to this clone: The sample contains more than one DNA sequence encoding this CDR3. V usage is TRBV7-3 and J usage is TRBJ1-2; 9 nucleotides agree with TRBD1. Unmatched junction bases numbered 1, after V lost 4 bases and J lost 4 bases. The CDR3 totals 13 residues. CDR1 SGHTA and CDR2 FQGTGA come from the germline V gene. The CDR3 bases are TGTGCCAGCAGCTCGGACAGGGGCTATGGCTACACCTTC. Residues: CASSSDRGYGYTF.

As to this clone: Germline and junction disagree at one end, which may indicate a read error. The chain links TRBV7-9 to TRBJ1-5; D is undetermined. Germline V gives CDR1 SEHNR, CDR2 FQNEAQ (reference sequence). The CDR3 is made up of 14 amino acids. The chain's CDR3 is CSSSSGYSNQPQHF. The CDR3 nucleotides are TGTTCCAGCAGCTCGGGTTATAGCAATCAGCCCCAGCATTTT.